This T cell receptor beta chain was sequenced during a study of CD4+ T cells in melanoma. Findings and caveats of the study: Reportedly, melanoma neoantigen-specific CD4+ T cells showed varied differentiation states. A reported correlation linked neoantigen-specific CD4+ T cells to CD8+, macrophage and B cell function.

With respect to this clone: What it recognizes is unknown.

TCRdb's table, derived via immunoSEQ multiplex PCR, lists solely in-frame clones and lacks some. Among about 140,000 clones listed, about nine tenths were seen once. This CDR3 is built from 15 residues. Germline-derived CDR1 and CDR2 are SGHRS and YFSETQ. Trimming took 0 bases from V and 2 from J, leaving 9 bases between them. The source is a human donor with melanoma. The chain has TRBV5-1 and TRBJ1-3, with D unclear. DNA for the CDR3: TGCGCCAGCAGCTTGGCACTGGGAACTGGAAACACCATATATTTT. This sequence encodes CASSLALGTGNTIYF.